Here is one TCR beta chain with its context. What antigen it recognizes has not been identified. No base qualities exist here, and no much larger clone lies one base off it. These data come from a study of T-cell reconstitution after alpha-beta-depleted transplantation in children (dated by TCRdb to about 2016). With regard to the full study: Using TCR repertoire profiling, the study followed T-cell immune reconstitution in a quantitative way in children after TCRalphabeta/CD19-depleted allogeneic hematopoietic cell transplantation.

Overall results and qualifications from the work: In some patients, high TCRbeta diversity at day 60 was attributed to recipient T cells and intrathymic progenitors that had survived conditioning. About two months after transplant, the apparently early recovery of alphabetaT-cell counts reportedly depended on just several hundred clones that had expanded rapidly and came from non-depleted graft cells. Hyperexpanded clone frequencies declined over subsequent months; after one year, T-cell counts and TCRbeta diversity were mostly attributed to newly produced T cells.

The method behind the library was PCR. Sequencing instrument: Illumina HiSeq 2500. To normalize quantification of the TCRbeta repertoire, the TCR libraries were built with molecular barcoding that relied on unique molecular identifiers. TCRdb applied fastp at Q25 and MiXCR to the public reads, then kept only in-frame beta chains. Entries are consolidated by CDR3 protein sequence, retaining the most common genes and DNA. This sample is represented by 900,000 or so distinct CDR3 sequences; roughly 15% of them were singletons. The ten largest clones represent just under 5% of the sample. The intended sense of this specimen's treatment or condition label: allogeneic hematopoietic cell transplantation with graft depleted of TCRalphabeta T cells and CD19 B cells. TCRalphabeta/CD19-depleted allogeneic hematopoietic cell grafts were given to the transplant recipients, all of whom were children. Specimen: PBMCs, mostly from graft donor cells, collected 360 days after TCRalphabeta/CD19-depleted stem cell transplant. The source is a male patient younger than 18 who had a stem cell transplant for acute lymphoblastic leukemia, so the T cells may come from the graft donor.

CDR3 region: CATSDRRTGGQETQYF. The DNA reads TGTGCCACCAGTGACCGCCGGACAGGCGGGCAAGAGACCCAGTACTTC. This sequence uses TRBV24-1 and TRBJ2-5; a stretch of 7 junction bases matches TRBD1. Here V drops 4 bases and J drops 2 bases, and the junction holds 9 bases not matched to any gene. Via the germline V gene, CDR1 is KGHDR and CDR2 SFDVKD. Its CDR3 holds 16 amino acids, cysteine through phenylalanine. Of all the DNA, just the CDR3 is kept, 48 bases in frame from base 1.